This is a list of T cell receptor beta chains from one sample in a study of blood T cell repertoires in COVID-19. Profiled with immunoSEQ multiplex PCR; TCRdb holds only in-frame clones, not every one. The sample has about 78,000 clones, roughly 86% seen once. Sequencing used peripheral blood. These receptors were taken from a man aged 50-60 years with active or convalescent COVID-19. Each CDR3 is given with its conserved first and last residue. Each record gives: CDR3 protein, CDR3 DNA, D gene, J gene, clone size, V gene. The D gene is left open where the match is weak. Part of the rows lack a size; the others show once, few, many or a class for expanded clones.

CASSLAGDTLNTGELFF	TGTGCCAGCAGCTTAGCGGGTGACACCTTAAACACCGGGGAGCTGTTTTTT	-	TRBJ2-2	-	TRBV7-9
CASSLGTSGDEQFF	TGCGCCAGCAGCTTAGGGACTAGCGGGGATGAGCAGTTCTTC	TRBD2	TRBJ2-1	-	TRBV5-1
CASSFEADNEQFF	TGTGCCAGCAGCTTCGAGGCGGACAATGAGCAGTTCTTC	-	TRBJ2-1	-	TRBV7-9
CAITTGPNEKLFF	TGTGCCATCACGACAGGGCCAAATGAAAAACTGTTTTTT	TRBD1	TRBJ1-4	once	TRBV10-3
CASSPQGALTGANVLTF	TGTGCCAGCTCACCACAGGGGGCGCTGACTGGGGCCAACGTCCTGACTTTC	TRBD1	TRBJ2-6	-	TRBV18
CASSWDRQDTDTQYF	TGTGCCAGCAGCTGGGACAGGCAAGACACAGATACGCAGTATTTT	TRBD1	TRBJ2-3	-	TRBV7-2
CASSGGVSQETQYF	TGCGCCAGCAGTGGAGGGGTCTCCCAAGAGACCCAGTACTTC	-	TRBJ2-5	few	TRBV5-1
CASRGLSTKNTGELFF	TGCGCCAGCAGGGGTCTGTCGACAAAGAACACCGGGGAGCTGTTTTTT	-	TRBJ2-2	-	TRBV10-2
CASSVGGLAKNIQYF	TGTGCCAGCAGCGTGGGGGGATTAGCCAAAAACATTCAGTACTTC	-	TRBJ2-4	-	TRBV9
CASSLESANYGYTF	TGTGCCAGCAGCTTAGAATCGGCTAACTATGGCTACACCTTC	-	TRBJ1-2	-	TRBV7-2
CATSDFGAGAPDTQYF	TGTGCCACCAGTGATTTTGGGGCGGGGGCTCCAGATACGCAGTATTTT	-	TRBJ2-3	few	TRBV24-1
CASGFDQGLYNEQFF	TGTGCTAGTGGTTTTGATCAGGGACTGTACAATGAGCAGTTCTTC	-	TRBJ2-1	-	TRBV12-5
CSASRASGGAGGETQYF	TGCAGTGCTAGTAGGGCTAGCGGGGGGGCGGGCGGGGAGACCCAGTACTTC	TRBD2	TRBJ2-5	once	TRBV20-1
CASSSTLNNEQFF	TGTGCCAGCAGCTCCACCCTAAACAATGAGCAGTTCTTC	-	TRBJ2-1	-	TRBV12-3/TRBV12-4
CSVEDLYPGGETQYF	TGCAGCGTTGAAGATCTGTACCCAGGGGGAGAGACCCAGTACTTC	TRBD1	TRBJ2-5	-	TRBV29-1
CASSLRTGNEGTDTQYF	TGTGCCAGCAGTCTTCGGACAGGGAATGAGGGCACAGATACGCAGTATTTT	TRBD1	TRBJ2-3	-	TRBV6-6
CSAPGGHGYTF	TGCAGTGCGCCAGGGGGTCATGGCTACACCTTC	TRBD1	TRBJ1-2	-	TRBV20-1
CASSFLNRGSSNQPQHF	TGTGCCAGCAGTTTTCTCAACAGGGGGAGTAGCAATCAGCCCCAGCATTTT	TRBD1	TRBJ1-5	-	TRBV6-2/TRBV6-3
CASSQVPRRVSGELFF	TGCGCCAGCAGCCAAGTGCCGCGGAGGGTTAGCGGGGAGCTGTTTTTT	-	TRBJ2-2	-	TRBV4-1
CASSLQRLVGADTQYF	TGTGCCAGCAGTTTGCAGCGACTAGTGGGGGCAGATACGCAGTATTTT	-	TRBJ2-3	-	TRBV27
CASSQPGTFATNEKLFF	TGTGCCAGCAGCCAACCCGGGACTTTTGCAACTAATGAAAAACTGTTTTTT	-	TRBJ1-4	-	TRBV3-1/TRBV3-2
CASSLGQNYGYTF	TGCGCCAGCAGCTTAGGACAGAACTATGGCTACACCTTC	-	TRBJ1-2	-	TRBV5-1
CSVEPSSTDTQYF	TGCAGCGTTGAACCTAGCAGCACAGATACGCAGTATTTT	-	TRBJ2-3	-	TRBV29-1
CASTSGGAFYNEQFF	TGTGCCAGCACAAGCGGGGGGGCTTTCTACAATGAGCAGTTCTTC	TRBD2	TRBJ2-1	once	TRBV19
CASTDRANQPQHF	TGTGCCAGTACCGACAGGGCCAATCAGCCCCAGCATTTT	TRBD1	TRBJ1-5	-	TRBV19
CASSPDGIYGYTF	TGTGCCAGCAGTCCGGACGGGATCTATGGCTACACCTTC	-	TRBJ1-2	-	TRBV12-3/TRBV12-4
CASSRYNEQFF	TGTGCCAGCAGCAGATACAATGAGCAGTTCTTC	-	TRBJ2-1	-	TRBV28
CASSQRGLWTEAFF	TGCGCCAGCAGTCAGAGGGGGTTGTGGACTGAAGCTTTCTTT	-	TRBJ1-1	once	TRBV23-1
CASSVQGETEAFF	TGTGCCAGCAGTGTCCAAGGGGAAACTGAAGCTTTCTTT	-	TRBJ1-1	-	TRBV2
CSVAEQGEEAFF	TGCAGCGTTGCCGAACAGGGGGAAGAAGCTTTCTTT	TRBD1	TRBJ1-1	-	TRBV29-1
CASSRVSGGETQYF	TGTGCCAGCAGCAGAGTAAGCGGCGGCGAGACCCAGTACTTC	-	TRBJ2-5	-	TRBV7-9
CASSPRRAEEKLFF	TGTGCCAGCTCACCACGACGAGCGGAGGAAAAACTGTTTTTT	-	TRBJ1-4	-	TRBV18
CASYQGGQPQHF	TGTGCCAGTTACCAGGGGGGACAGCCCCAGCATTTT	TRBD1	TRBJ1-5	-	TRBV28